This TCR beta chain came from a study of T cells in narcolepsy. Study background: Enrolled donors included narcolepsy type 1 or type 2 patients and healthy controls.

Produced via immunoSEQ multiplex PCR; TCRdb's table is partial and in-frame only. The data show 30,000 to 40,000 clones, around 83% seen once. CDR3 size: 14 residues. Germline CDR1 and CDR2: MGHRA and YSYEKL. V shed 2 bases and J shed 4 bases, with 8 bases lying between them. This rearrangement joins TRBV4-1 to TRBJ1-4; a weak D match, TRBD1 (5 bases). Sequencing was done on a sample of CD45RA- memory CD4+ T cells from PBMCs. This receptor was taken from a human donor with narcolepsy. DNA of the CDR3: TGCGCCAGCAGCCAACAGGGCTATAATGAAAAACTGTTTTTT. It yields the protein CASSQQGYNEKLFF.